Following are 20 T cell receptor beta chains from one sample sequenced in a study of neurological immune-mediated disorders. TCRdb reprocessed the 5' RACE reads with MiXCR, giving one entry per CDR3 protein. The top ten hold 6% to 8% of the sample, which has 27,000 or so distinct CDR3 sequences, around 3.2% seen once. Sequenced sample: PBMCs. These receptors came from a woman aged 30 to 39 with multiple sclerosis.

This clonotype was counted between two and nine times. A single base separates this from a much larger clone, so it may be a read error. A read error is likely, as this CDR3 ends without the conserved phenylalanine or tryptophan. The V and J genes are TRBV20-1 and TRBJ2-7; TRBD2 aligns across 13 bases. The CDR3 sequence is 14 residues long. Looked up from germline, CDR1 is DFQATT and CDR2 is SNEGSKA (reference sequence). J was trimmed by 4 bases and V by 1 base; bases with no gene match: 1. This CDR3 is CSARGTSGGYEQYI. Written as DNA, the CDR3 is TGCAGTGCTAGAGGGACTAGCGGGGGTTACGAGCAGTACATC.

This clonotype was counted ten times or more. The chain combines TRBV20-1 with TRBJ2-2, with a weak D call TRBD1 (6 bases). The germline V gene has CDR1 DFQATT and CDR2 SNEGSKA (reference sequence). V gave up 6 bases and J gave up 5 bases, with 19 bases separating them. The CDR3 sequence is 15 residues long. CDR3 loop: CSARSGQRRTGELFF. The DNA for the CDR3 is TGCAGTGCAAGGTCCGGACAGAGGAGGACCGGGGAGCTGTTTTTT.

This clonotype came up many times. The CDR3 nucleotides are TGTGCCAGCACCCGGCCCCTAGCGGGGGGATCCAACACCGGGGAGCTGTTTTTT. Its protein product is CASTRPLAGGSNTGELFF. The V and J genes are TRBV2 and TRBJ2-2; 11 bases agree with TRBD2. With 7 bases clipped from V and 2 bases from J, the junction kept 12 bases outside the gene matches. This CDR3 has 18 amino acids. Germline CDR1 SNHLY, CDR2 FYNNEI.

This clonotype was detected many times. The gene calls are TRBV4-1 and TRBJ2-1; unclear D gene. The V end lost 2 bases, the J end lost 0 bases, and 11 bases lay between the germline ends. Germline V gene lookup returns CDR1 MGHRA and CDR2 YSYEKL. The CDR3 is 16 residues long. This CDR3 is CASSQIYASSYNEQFF. In nucleotides, the CDR3 is TGCGCCAGCAGCCAAATTTATGCTAGCTCCTACAATGAGCAGTTCTTC.

This clonotype showed up just a few times. A much bigger clone sits one base away, suggesting this may be a read error. The gene calls are TRBV12-5 and TRBJ2-3; tentatively, D is TRBD1 (6 bases). V was trimmed by 5 bases and J by 4 bases, leaving 13 bases between them. This CDR3 spans 14 amino acids. Germline-derived CDR1 and CDR2 are LGHNT and FRNRAP. DNA of the CDR3: TGTGCTAGTGGTACCGGACAGACTGCAGATACGCAGTATTTT. Translated, it gives CASGTGQTADTQYF.

This clonotype was counted ten times or more. The rearrangement uses TRBV5-1 and TRBJ2-2; either TRBD1 or TRBD2 may supply D (5 bases each). The CDR3 consists of 14 residues. The V gene lost 0 bases and the J gene lost 8 bases, with 11 bases spanning the gap. CDR1 and CDR2 from the germline V gene are SGHRS and YFSETQ. Written as DNA, the CDR3 is TGCGCCAGCAGCTTGGTGTTCGAGGGGGGGGAGCTGTTTTTT. Translating it yields CASSLVFEGGELFF.

At least ten counts were recorded for this clonotype. The chain recombines TRBV5-1 with TRBJ2-5, with 12 bases identical to TRBD2. CDR1 is SGHRS, CDR2 YFSETQ, per germline. The CDR3 extends over 17 amino acids. Trimming cost V 0 bases and J 1 base; bases outside gene matches: 4. CDR3 in amino acids: CASSLGTSGTFQETQYF. Written as DNA, the CDR3 is TGCGCCAGCAGCTTGGGGACTAGCGGGACGTTCCAAGAGACCCAGTACTTC.

This clonotype was detected ten times or more. The V gene is TRBV5-1, the J gene TRBJ2-5, with unresolved D. V lost 2 bases to trimming and J lost 4 bases, with 9 bases between them. Germline V lookup: CDR1 SGHRS, CDR2 YFSETQ. This CDR3 is built from 13 residues. CDR3: CASSLWGTETQYF. The DNA for the CDR3 is TGCGCCAGCAGCTTATGGGGAACAGAGACCCAGTACTTC.

This clonotype was found a few times. The rearrangement uses TRBV20-1 and TRBJ2-1; 11 bases map to TRBD1. The germline CDR1 and CDR2 sequences are DFQATT and SNEGSKA (reference sequence). This CDR3 contains 13 residues. J lost 8 bases, V lost 1 base, and 1 base had no gene match. CDR3 sequence: CSARGTGGYEQFF. The CDR3 DNA is TGCAGTGCTAGAGGGACAGGGGGCTATGAGCAGTTCTTC.

This clonotype occurred many times. V gene TRBV20-1 combines with J gene TRBJ1-5; D is uncertain. This CDR3 spans 11 amino acids. Deletions cut 1 base from V and 11 bases from J, with 9 bases between. Germline CDR1 DFQATT, CDR2 SNEGSKA (reference sequence). Written as DNA, the CDR3 is TGCAGTGCTAGAGCCGGGAGCACCCAGCATTTT. Translating gives CSARAGSTQHF.

This clonotype came up many times. This sequence joins TRBV12-3 or TRBV12-4 and TRBJ2-1; D is tentatively TRBD1 or TRBD2 (5 bases each). Trimming removed 10 bases at V and 8 bases at J, with 21 bases between. The CDR3 sequence is 14 residues long. CDR3 DNA sequence: TGTGCCATCCAGTGGGTGAGGGGCGGCGATGAGCAGTTCTTC. This codes for CAIQWVRGGDEQFF.

In its sample, this clonotype was seen many times. The gene calls are TRBV20-1 and TRBJ1-1, with a possible D match to TRBD1 (6 bases). This CDR3 is 15 amino acids long. CDR1 is DFQATT, CDR2 SNEGSKA, per germline (reference sequence). Trimming shortened V by 0 bases and J by 0 bases, and 11 bases separated the two germline ends. CDR3 sequence reads: CSARDGGRLNTEAFF. CDR3 nucleotides: TGCAGTGCTAGAGATGGGGGCCGACTGAACACTGAAGCTTTCTTT.

This clonotype was seen at least ten times. V usage is TRBV12-3 or TRBV12-4 and J usage is TRBJ2-1, with D maybe TRBD2 (5 bases). V dropped 6 bases and J dropped 7 bases, with 10 bases sitting between them. This CDR3 is built from 12 residues. As DNA, the CDR3 is TGTGCCAGCAGCCCACCGGGGAATGAGCAGTTCTTC. The encoded protein is CASSPPGNEQFF.

By sample share, this clonotype is medium-sized. The rearrangement joins TRBV18 to TRBJ2-7, with 8 nucleotides matching TRBD1. There are 15 residues in the CDR3. V was pared by 3 bases and J by 3 bases, with 7 bases of the junction left unmatched. Germline CDR1 KGHSH, CDR2 LQKENI. This CDR3 is CASSPLTGVDYEQYF. The CDR3 DNA reads as TGTGCCAGCTCACCTTTGACAGGGGTCGACTACGAGCAGTACTTC.

There are many counts of this clonotype. CDR3 bases: TGCAGCGTTGAAGGGACAGCCTACAATGAGCAGTTCTTC. This gives the protein CSVEGTAYNEQFF. The rearrangement joins TRBV29-1 to TRBJ2-1, with TRBD1 as a possible D gene (6 bases). This CDR3 comprises 13 residues. Germline CDR1 SQVTM, CDR2 ANQGSEA. V dropped 1 base and J dropped 2 bases, with 6 bases sitting between them.

This clonotype has a count of ten or more. A read error may be the cause here, since a much bigger clone is one base away. The chain carries TRBV18 and TRBJ2-1; possible D gene TRBD1, 6 bases. The CDR3 spans 12 residues. Trimming left V 6 bases short and J 7 bases short, with 10 bases between. Germline V lookup: CDR1 KGHSH, CDR2 LQKENI. The CDR3 DNA follows: TGTGCCAGCTCCACCCAGGGGAATGAGCAGTTCTTC. It yields the protein CASSTQGNEQFF.

This clonotype was observed at least ten times. The chain employs TRBV5-5 and TRBJ2-7, with 8 bases that match TRBD2. The V segment lost 4 bases and the J segment 7 bases; nucleotides outside the gene matches: 10. Germline V gives CDR1 SGHKS, CDR2 YYEKEE (reference sequence). The CDR3 consists of 14 residues. CDR3 DNA: TGTGCCAGCAGCAAGCCGGGGGGGTCCAAAGAGCAGTACTTC. Its translation: CASSKPGGSKEQYF.

By share, this clonotype counts as medium-sized. This rearrangement joins TRBV7-2 to TRBJ2-3, with D hard to call. Germline-derived CDR1 and CDR2 are SGHTA and FQGNSA. This CDR3 has 15 residues. V gave up 3 bases and J gave up 2 bases, with 12 bases separating them. The CDR3 DNA reads as TGTGCCAGCAGCTTCACGGGCCACTTCACAGATACGCAGTATTTT. This encodes CASSFTGHFTDTQYF. Based on the CDR3 plus reference TRBV7-2 and TRBJ2-3, the full variable domain is GAGVSQSPSNKVTEKGKDVELRCDPISGHTALYWYRQSLGQGLEFLIYFQGNSAPDKSGLPSDRFSAERTGGSVSTLTIQRTQQEDSAVYLCASSFTGHFTDTQYFGPGTRLTVL.

In nucleotides, the CDR3 is TGCAGTGCTGGGCCAAGGGAGACCCAGTACTTC. Translating gives CSAGPRETQYF. The chain uses TRBV20-1 and TRBJ2-5; D call uncertain. CDR3 length: 11 residues. Germline CDR1 DFQATT, CDR2 SNEGSKA (reference sequence). Trimming pared 5 bases from V and 5 bases from J, leaving 9 bases between.

This clonotype was recorded at least ten times. The chain employs TRBV6-5 and TRBJ1-5; perhaps TRBD1 as D (6 bases). This CDR3 is 13 amino acids long. V gave up 6 bases and J gave up 4 bases, with 10 bases separating them. The germline V gene has CDR1 MNHEY and CDR2 SVGAGI. CDR3 nucleotide sequence: TGTGCCAGCAGGACAGGCAGAAATCAGCCCCAGCATTTT. Amino acid sequence: CASRTGRNQPQHF.